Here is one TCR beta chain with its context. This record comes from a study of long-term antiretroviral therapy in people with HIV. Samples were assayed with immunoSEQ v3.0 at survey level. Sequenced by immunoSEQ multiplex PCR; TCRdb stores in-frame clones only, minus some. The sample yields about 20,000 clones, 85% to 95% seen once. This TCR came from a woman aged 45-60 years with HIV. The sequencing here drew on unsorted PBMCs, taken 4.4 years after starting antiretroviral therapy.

CDR3 DNA: TGTGCCAGCAGCATGACAGGGGTCCTCTCTGGGGCCAACGTCCTGACTTTC. Protein sequence: CASSMTGVLSGANVLTF. The chain employs TRBV7-2 and TRBJ2-6; TRBD1 matches at 8 bases. Germline lookup yields CDR1 SGHTA and CDR2 FQGNSA. V was pared by 5 bases and J by 0 bases, with 6 bases of the junction left unmatched. The CDR3 has 17 residues.